The rows below give T cell receptor beta chains drawn from one sample of a study of graft-versus-host responses after intestinal transplantation. The antigens of these receptors remain unknown. Repertoires were generated with immunoSEQ multiplex PCR, while TCRdb's copy carries only in-frame clones and drops some. The data hold about 89,000 clones, with less than 95% observed a single time. The sample consisted of unstimulated CD4+ T cells sorted from spleen or lymph node cells, taken before transplant. The receptors shown here come from a human donor who was the organ donor for an intestinal transplant. CDR3s leave out the opening cysteine and the closing phenylalanine or tryptophan. Each record gives: V gene, CDR3 length, J gene, CDR3 protein.

v_call: TRBV5-1; cdr3_length: 14; j_call: TRBJ2-1; cdr3_aa: ASSPDLAGGYNEQF
v_call: TRBV2; cdr3_length: 13; j_call: TRBJ2-1; cdr3_aa: ASSEQGTSYNEQF
v_call: TRBV6-6; cdr3_length: 12; j_call: TRBJ1-1; cdr3_aa: ASGLGGGGTEAF
v_call: TRBV19; cdr3_length: 12; j_call: TRBJ1-6; cdr3_aa: ASRAGGQLSPLH
v_call: TRBV9; cdr3_length: 13; j_call: TRBJ2-1; cdr3_aa: ASSQTSGGHNEQF
v_call: TRBV28; cdr3_length: 12; j_call: TRBJ1-2; cdr3_aa: ASSPPGGNYGYT
v_call: TRBV25-1; cdr3_length: 12; j_call: TRBJ1-2; cdr3_aa: ASRPPQGSGGYT
v_call: TRBV7-2; cdr3_length: 14; j_call: TRBJ1-2; cdr3_aa: ASVGEVGNGNYGYT
v_call: TRBV7-9; cdr3_length: 14; j_call: TRBJ1-2; cdr3_aa: ASSNGAPREGYGYT
v_call: TRBV18; cdr3_length: 11; j_call: TRBJ1-2; cdr3_aa: ASSPPGGYGYT
v_call: TRBV5-8; cdr3_length: 16; j_call: TRBJ1-6; cdr3_aa: ASSLGARGTGPNSPLH
v_call: TRBV28; cdr3_length: 10; j_call: TRBJ1-2; cdr3_aa: ASSLPGYGYT
v_call: TRBV11-2; cdr3_length: 9; j_call: TRBJ2-7; cdr3_aa: ASSLHYEQY
v_call: TRBV29-1; cdr3_length: 10; j_call: TRBJ1-5; cdr3_aa: SATTGDQPQH
v_call: TRBV7-9; cdr3_length: 14; j_call: TRBJ2-5; cdr3_aa: ASSPPRDRGQETQY
v_call: TRBV19; cdr3_length: 13; j_call: TRBJ2-7; cdr3_aa: ASSLLRDTSYEQY
v_call: TRBV5-5; cdr3_length: 11; j_call: TRBJ1-4; cdr3_aa: ASRTGFNEKLF
v_call: TRBV11-3; cdr3_length: 13; j_call: TRBJ1-5; cdr3_aa: ASSEIGGSNQPQH
v_call: TRBV5-1; cdr3_length: 14; j_call: TRBJ1-3; cdr3_aa: ASSSDWGFPGNTIY
v_call: TRBV7-9; cdr3_length: 14; j_call: TRBJ2-5; cdr3_aa: ASSSSEGGSRETQY
v_call: TRBV5-3; cdr3_length: 12; j_call: TRBJ2-7; cdr3_aa: ASSLGGTYYEQY
v_call: TRBV28; cdr3_length: 10; j_call: TRBJ1-1; cdr3_aa: ASSLPYTEAF
v_call: TRBV18; cdr3_length: 11; j_call: TRBJ2-7; cdr3_aa: ASWGGGFSEQY
v_call: TRBV28; cdr3_length: 12; j_call: TRBJ1-1; cdr3_aa: ASVRDRVGTEAF
v_call: TRBV9; cdr3_length: 14; j_call: -; cdr3_aa: ASSLLGTGGAYEQY
v_call: TRBV14; cdr3_length: 10; j_call: TRBJ1-2; cdr3_aa: ASSRAPYGYT
v_call: TRBV9; cdr3_length: 14; j_call: TRBJ2-7; cdr3_aa: ASSGAPGQRLYEQY
v_call: TRBV19; cdr3_length: 14; j_call: TRBJ1-6; cdr3_aa: ASGDRGKSYNSPLH
v_call: TRBV18; cdr3_length: 12; j_call: TRBJ1-1; cdr3_aa: ASSPGVADTEAF
v_call: TRBV7-9; cdr3_length: 14; j_call: TRBJ1-6; cdr3_aa: ASSLTRDRGNSPLH
v_call: TRBV5-1; cdr3_length: 13; j_call: TRBJ2-2; cdr3_aa: ASSLWTGNTGELF
v_call: TRBV15; cdr3_length: 14; j_call: TRBJ1-1; cdr3_aa: ATSRDGGSGNTEAF
v_call: TRBV5-4; cdr3_length: 9; j_call: TRBJ2-5; cdr3_aa: ASSVQETQY
v_call: TRBV18; cdr3_length: 13; j_call: TRBJ1-5; cdr3_aa: ASSPDSHRGQPQH
v_call: TRBV12-5; cdr3_length: 13; j_call: TRBJ1-4; cdr3_aa: ASGLSRRGGEKLF
v_call: TRBV5-4; cdr3_length: 11; j_call: TRBJ2-5; cdr3_aa: ASSGQGLETQY
v_call: TRBV19; cdr3_length: 13; j_call: TRBJ1-6; cdr3_aa: ASSIFGTENSPLH